This T cell receptor beta chain was observed in a study of type 1 regulatory T cells (dated by TCRdb to the early 2020s). As for the study more broadly: An in vitro protocol by which a Tr1-enriched, alloantigen-specific CD4 T cell product named T-allo10 was generated was characterized in the study. T-allo10 was being evaluated clinically in patients with hematological malignancies who were receiving allogeneic hematopoietic stem cell transplantation.

As regards this clonotype: Its antigen is currently not known. It has no much larger one-base neighbor in the sample; base qualities were not kept.

T-allo10 cells derived from donors were reported to be host alloantigen-specific and anergic, and to suppress in an alloantigen-specific manner. Sequencing was carried out with an Illumina MiSeq. TCRdb trimmed public reads at Q25 via fastp, called clones via MiXCR and kept in-frame beta chains. Rows matching on CDR3 protein sequence are summarized as one entry with the most common DNA and genes. In this sample the table shows about 74,000 distinct CDR3 sequences, roughly three fifths of which occur a single time. 6.5% to 8.5% of the sample is in the top ten clones. The germline V end is reduced by 7 bases and the J end by 3 bases; junction bases left unmatched: 9. From the germline V gene, CDR1 is MNHEY and CDR2 is SVGEGT. The CDR3 holds 15 amino acids from the cysteine to the phenylalanine. Just the 45-base CDR3 DNA is kept, in frame starting at base 1.

The sample consisted of cultured T cells, either the whole culture or a sorted T cell fraction (not recorded which). The cell subset or site label, as the study defines it: Tr1-enriched cell product generated in vitro against host alloantigens. The receptor was isolated from a human donor in good health. This chain is built from TRBV6-2 or TRBV6-3 and TRBJ2-7; TRBD1 aligns with 10 central bases. This receptor has the CDR3 CASNDRDRGIYEQYF. The DNA reads TGTGCCAGCAACGACCGGGACAGGGGAATCTACGAGCAGTACTTC.